The 32 T cell receptor beta chains below were found in one sample sequenced in a study of OX40 agonist ivuxolimab in advanced cancers. Sequencing was performed with immunoSEQ multiplex PCR; in TCRdb, only in-frame clones are kept and a portion is missing. Seen here are about 80,000 clones, approximately 85% observed once, and the top ten hold around a quarter. The input for sequencing was CD4+ or CD8+ T cells sorted from blood, taken in a trial of the OX40 agonist ivuxolimab. Receptor source: an adult with an advanced solid tumor such as melanoma, head and neck, liver or kidney cancer.

The rearrangement uses TRBV25-1 and TRBJ2-7; TRBD1 might be the D (6 bases). Trimming shortened V by 2 bases and J by 5 bases, and 13 bases separated the two germline ends. The CDR3 sequence is 14 residues long. In germline, CDR1 is MGHDK, CDR2 SYGVNS. The CDR3 DNA follows: TGTGCCAGCAGTGAAAGGGGGAAGGGGCACGAGCAGTACTTC. The encoded protein is CASSERGKGHEQYF.

The chain has TRBV7-9 and TRBJ2-2; the D gene could be TRBD1 or TRBD2 (5 bases each). Deletions cut 5 bases from V and 3 bases from J, with 13 bases between. The length of the CDR3 is 15 residues. From germline, CDR1 is SEHNR and CDR2 FQNEAQ (reference sequence). In nucleotides, the CDR3 is TGTGCCAGCAGCGCAGCGGTGGGGGACACCGGGGAGCTGTTTTTT. Translation: CASSAAVGDTGELFF.

The chain links TRBV29-1 to TRBJ2-1, with 11 positions matching TRBD2. V gave up 7 bases and J gave up 4 bases; unmatched junction bases: 6. Germline assignment: CDR1 SQVTM and CDR2 ANQGSEA. The CDR3 sequence is 14 residues long. The CDR3 nucleotides are TGCAGCGCGACGACTAGCGGGATGTACAATGAGCAGTTCTTC. It is translated as CSATTSGMYNEQFF.

This clone was seen a handful of times. This sequence joins TRBV19 and TRBJ2-7; 7 nucleotides align to TRBD1. CDR1 is LNHDA, CDR2 SQIVND, per germline (reference sequence). CDR3 length: 17 amino acids. Losses at the gene ends were 1 base for V and 3 bases for J; bases not matched to a gene: 12. The CDR3 here is CASSIAPRQGFNYEQYF. The CDR3 DNA sequence: TGTGCCAGTAGTATAGCCCCCAGACAGGGCTTTAACTACGAGCAGTACTTC.

The CDR3 DNA is TGTGCCAGCAGCACAATAGCGGGAGGGGCCGGGGAGCTGTTTTTT. This sequence encodes CASSTIAGGAGELFF. The rearrangement joins TRBV7-9 to TRBJ2-2; 11 positions agree with TRBD2. This CDR3 spans 15 amino acids. Germline CDR1 reads SEHNR; CDR2 reads FQNEAQ (reference sequence). J lost 6 bases, V lost 5 bases, and 5 bases had no gene match.

The chain combines TRBV30 with TRBJ1-2, with D possibly TRBD1 on 6 matching bases. Germline loops: CDR1 GTSNPN, CDR2 SVGIG (reference sequence). The CDR3 is made up of 14 amino acids. The V end lost 0 bases, the J end lost 6 bases, and 14 bases lay between the germline ends. The CDR3, as DNA: TGTGCCTGGAGTGTAGCGGGGGGCCCTCATGGCTACACCTTC. Encoded protein: CAWSVAGGPHGYTF.

The table lists this clone with a count of one. The CDR3 reads CATSRSGSSGGDEQFF. The CDR3 DNA sequence: TGTGCCACCAGCAGGTCCGGTTCTAGCGGGGGCGATGAGCAGTTCTTC. J is TRBJ2-1 and V is TRBV15, with 10 bases lining up with TRBD2. J was trimmed by 8 bases and V by 3 bases; bases with no gene match: 10. The CDR3 spans 16 residues. CDR1 LNHNV and CDR2 YYDKDF come from the germline V gene (reference sequence).

The CDR3 is CATSRARDRDYEQYF. CDR3 coding DNA: TGTGCCACCAGCAGAGCTCGGGACAGGGACTACGAGCAGTACTTC. The chain employs TRBV15 and TRBJ2-5; 9 bases fit TRBD1. With the DNA end fitting TRBJ2-7 better, the J assignment may be wrong. Per the germline V gene, CDR1 is LNHNV and CDR2 is YYDKDF (reference sequence). This CDR3 contains 15 residues.

The genes are TRBV29-1 and TRBJ2-1, with D uncertain. The CDR3 is 13 residues long. Trimming cost V 4 bases and J 4 bases, with 11 bases left between them. Germline loops: CDR1 SQVTM, CDR2 ANQGSEA. The CDR3 nucleotides are TGCAGCGTTGGGGTTTCCCTATACAATGAGCAGTTCTTC. Its protein product is CSVGVSLYNEQFF.

The gene calls are TRBV5-1 and TRBJ2-3; weak D call: TRBD1 (6 bases). Germline assignment: CDR1 SGHRS and CDR2 YFSETQ. There are 16 residues in the CDR3. Trimming took off 0 bases at V and 2 bases at J, with 13 bases between the two ends. CDR3 sequence reads: CASSLGGQGYTDTQYF. DNA of the CDR3: TGCGCCAGCAGCTTGGGAGGGCAGGGGTACACAGATACGCAGTATTTT.

V gene TRBV28 combines with J gene TRBJ2-1, with 10 nucleotides matching TRBD2. CDR1 is MDHEN, CDR2 SYDVKM, per germline. The CDR3 is 15 amino acids. The junction had 1 base not matched to a gene; V was cut back by 2 bases and J by 3 bases. This CDR3 is CASSLPSGGYNEQFF. CDR3 sequence (DNA): TGTGCCAGCAGTTTACCTAGCGGGGGCTACAATGAGCAGTTCTTC.

This chain uses TRBV29-1 with TRBJ2-7, with a possible D match to TRBD1 (7 bases). The CDR3 totals 11 residues. CDR1 is SQVTM and CDR2 is ANQGSEA in the germline V gene. V was pared by 2 bases and J by 6 bases, with 8 bases between. This chain's CDR3 is CSVEQGGEQYF. CDR3 DNA sequence: TGCAGCGTTGAACAGGGGGGCGAGCAGTACTTC.

This clone was picked up one time. The chain uses TRBV6-4 and TRBJ1-1, with a possible D match to TRBD1 (5 bases). Germline lookup yields CDR1 MRHNA and CDR2 SNTAGT. The CDR3 is 13 residues long. V lost 8 bases and J lost 1, with 11 bases in between. CDR3 sequence (DNA): TGTGCCAGCGCACAGGAGGAGAACACTGAAGCTTTCTTT. This translates into CASAQEENTEAFF.

The chain carries TRBV30 and TRBJ2-5; D is possibly TRBD2 (5 bases). CDR1 and CDR2 from the germline V gene are GTSNPN and SVGIG (reference sequence). Trimming took off 1 base at V and 0 bases at J, with 12 bases between the two ends. The CDR3 extends over 15 amino acids. CDR3 in amino acids: CAWSGSGPYQETQYF. DNA of the CDR3: TGTGCCTGGAGTGGAAGCGGACCTTACCAAGAGACCCAGTACTTC.

The rearrangement joins TRBV6-1 to TRBJ1-2; D unclear. This CDR3 has 12 amino acids. Deletions cut 6 bases from V and 3 bases from J, with 8 bases between. CDR1 and CDR2 (germline): MNHNS, SASEGT. The CDR3 loop is CASSPRHYGYTF. DNA of the CDR3: TGTGCCAGCAGCCCCAGACACTATGGCTACACCTTC.

The chain is built from TRBV10-3 and TRBJ2-7; D is perhaps TRBD1 or TRBD2 (5 bases each). Trimming stripped 6 bases from V and 0 bases from J, with 9 bases between. Germline CDR1 reads ENHRY; CDR2 reads SYGVKD. This CDR3 region has 13 residues. CDR3 sequence: CAIRGDPSYEQYF. The CDR3 DNA sequence: TGTGCCATCAGGGGGGACCCCTCCTACGAGCAGTACTTC.

Comments on this clone: Mismatch with germline at one junction end may stem from a read error. This sequence joins TRBV6-5 and TRBJ2-7; 7 bases agree with TRBD1. This CDR3 is 13 amino acids long. Germline V gives CDR1 MNHEY, CDR2 SVGAGI. DNA for the CDR3: TGTGCCAGCAGTTATGGACAGGTTGTACGTAAGGACTTC. Its protein product is CASSYGQVVRKDF.

The chain carries TRBV11-2 and TRBJ1-1; perhaps TRBD1 as D (5 bases). V was cut by 2 bases and J by 0 bases, with 10 bases left in between. There are 15 residues in the CDR3. The V gene's germline CDR1 is SGHAT and CDR2 FQNNGV. The CDR3 DNA sequence: TGTGCCAGCAGCTTACAGGGCCGCCTGAACACTGAAGCTTTCTTT. It specifies CASSLQGRLNTEAFF.

The chain uses TRBV2 and TRBJ2-7, with 9 bases identical to TRBD1. Germline CDR1 and CDR2: SNHLY and FYNNEI. This CDR3 comprises 16 residues. Trimming removed 5 bases from V and 2 bases from J; junction bases left unmatched: 10. The CDR3 DNA reads as TGTGCCAGCAGTTCCCAAGTCGGGACAGGGCCCTACGAGCAGTACTTC. This encodes CASSSQVGTGPYEQYF.

The J gene is TRBJ2-1, the V gene TRBV19, with a weak D call TRBD2 (5 bases). Trimming took off 5 bases at V and 10 bases at J, with 15 bases between the two ends. CDR1 is LNHDA and CDR2 is SQIVND in the germline V gene (reference sequence). The CDR3 extends over 13 amino acids. DNA of the CDR3: TGTGCCAGTAGTCCCACCCCCGGAGGAGAGCAGTTCTTC. It is translated as CASSPTPGGEQFF.

J is TRBJ2-1 and V is TRBV6-5; no reliable D call. Trimming took 6 bases from V and 2 from J, leaving 14 bases between them. There are 15 residues in the CDR3. Germline lookup yields CDR1 MNHEY and CDR2 SVGAGI. In nucleotides, the CDR3 is TGTGCCAGCAGCTCTCCGTGGGGAACCTACAATGAGCAGTTCTTC. Amino acids: CASSSPWGTYNEQFF.

V is TRBV4-1 and J is TRBJ2-2, with 9 bases lining up with TRBD2. In germline, CDR1 is MGHRA, CDR2 YSYEKL. There are 18 residues in the CDR3. J was trimmed by 5 bases and V by 4 bases; bases with no gene match: 14. The CDR3: CASSLVKPSGVFTGELFF. The CDR3 DNA is TGCGCCAGCAGCCTCGTAAAGCCTAGCGGGGTATTTACCGGGGAGCTGTTTTTT.

V usage is TRBV6-6 and J usage is TRBJ1-6; TRBD1 matches at 7 bases. After removal of 7 bases from V and 10 bases from J, the junction contained 10 bases not matched to a gene. The CDR3 has 14 residues. Germline-derived CDR1 and CDR2 are MNHNY and SVGAGI (reference sequence). The chain's CDR3 is CASTLSRGQSPLHF. CDR3 coding DNA: TGTGCCAGCACCCTCTCGAGGGGGCAATCACCCCTCCACTTT.

This sequence joins TRBV19 and TRBJ2-5, with 7 bases lining up with TRBD2. J lost 1 base, V lost 4 bases, and 6 bases had no gene match. The germline V gene has CDR1 LNHDA and CDR2 SQIVND (reference sequence). CDR3 length: 15 residues. The CDR3, as DNA: TGTGCCAGTAGTAGGGGCGGGGGAGCCCAAGAGACCCAGTACTTC. It yields the protein CASSRGGGAQETQYF.

This clone was seen only a few times. J is TRBJ2-3 and V is TRBV5-1; D is unclear. V was clipped by 1 base and J by 0 bases, with 9 bases between them. Germline V lookup: CDR1 SGHRS, CDR2 YFSETQ. CDR3 length: 15 amino acids. CDR3 DNA: TGCGCCAGCAGCTTGTCCGCGCCAAGCACAGATACGCAGTATTTT. Amino acid sequence: CASSLSAPSTDTQYF.

The V gene is TRBV7-9, the J gene TRBJ2-3; 9 positions agree with TRBD1. Germline-derived CDR1 and CDR2 are SEHNR and FQNEAQ (reference sequence). There are 15 residues in the CDR3. Trimming removed 6 bases from V and 2 bases from J; junction bases left unmatched: 6. CDR3 nucleotide sequence: TGTGCCAGCAGGCACCGGGACAGGGTCACAGATACGCAGTATTTT. Protein product: CASRHRDRVTDTQYF.

This chain links TRBV7-9 with TRBJ2-5; 8 bases match TRBD1. The DNA end is more similar to TRBJ2-7, so the J call may be wrong. CDR1 and CDR2 from the germline V gene are SEHNR and FQNEAQ (reference sequence). This CDR3 region has 13 residues. The CDR3 spells CASSSRGPYEQYF. Here the CDR3 DNA reads TGTGCCAGCAGCTCCAGGGGGCCCTACGAGCAGTACTTC.

This chain uses TRBV6-1 with TRBJ1-4; TRBD1 is a possible D gene (5 bases). V was shortened by 7 bases and J by 11 bases, with 17 bases between the two germline ends. From germline, CDR1 is MNHNS and CDR2 SASEGT. The CDR3 sequence is 13 residues long. This CDR3 reads CASTLGLGPKLFF. The CDR3 coding sequence is TGTGCCAGCACCCTGGGACTGGGACCGAAACTGTTTTTT.

J is TRBJ2-7 and V is TRBV13, with TRBD2 matching 8 bases. V shed 0 bases, J shed 0 bases, and the junction held 1 base outside the gene matches. CDR1 is PRHDT and CDR2 is FYEKMQ in the germline V gene (reference sequence). CDR3 length: 15 residues. Written as DNA, the CDR3 is TGTGCCAGCAGCTTAGGCGGGGGGGTCTCCTACGAGCAGTACTTC. Protein sequence: CASSLGGGVSYEQYF.

The chain joins TRBV11-3 to TRBJ2-3; D is perhaps TRBD1 (5 bases). The CDR3 consists of 14 residues. Per the germline V gene, CDR1 is SGHNT and CDR2 is YENEEA. Trimming cost V 5 bases and J 5 bases, with 14 bases left between them. In DNA, the CDR3 is TGTGCCAGCAGCAGGGGAAGGGCTGAAGATACGCAGTATTTT. This codes for CASSRGRAEDTQYF.

The chain combines TRBV5-1 with TRBJ2-2; no clear D. The V and J ends lost 2 bases and 7 bases respectively, with 15 bases between them. This CDR3 spans 15 amino acids. Germline V gene sequence: CDR1 SGHRS, CDR2 YFSETQ. CDR3 nucleotide sequence: TGCGCCAGCAGCTTAGCGTCTGGTATGGGCGGGGAGCTGTTTTTT. It is translated as CASSLASGMGGELFF.

The chain carries TRBV2 and TRBJ2-3, with TRBD2 matching over 10 bases. Germline CDR1 reads SNHLY; CDR2 reads FYNNEI. The CDR3 is 15 residues long. The V and J ends lost 0 bases and 7 bases, in that order; junction bases with no gene match: 4. As DNA, the CDR3 is TGTGCCAGCAGTGAAGCTACTAGCGGGGTCCATACGCAGTATTTT. Translation gives CASSEATSGVHTQYF.